This TCR beta chain was recovered during a study of blood T cell repertoires in COVID-19. About the study: The study drew acute and convalescent COVID-19 samples from the United States, Italy and Spain. The cDNA or gDNA used as material had been derived from T cells, B-cell-depleted T cells, or PBMCs.

In the source study's methods: Amplification of reference gene primers was used by the study to estimate nucleated cell counts. The repertoire was sequenced with immunoSEQ multiplex PCR; TCRdb's copy has only in-frame clones and lacks some. D and trimming were read from the DNA, whereas the V and J calls and clone size are those reported in that table. The sample lists 120,000 to 150,000 clones, more than 75% occurring once. The germline V gene encodes CDR1 SGHNT and CDR2 YYREEE (reference sequence). CDR3 length: 16 amino acids. V shed 6 bases, J shed 0 bases, and the junction held 8 bases outside the gene matches.

This receptor was obtained from an elderly man with acute or convalescent COVID-19. Sequencing used peripheral blood. The chain carries TRBV5-4 and TRBJ2-1, with 8 positions matching TRBD2. This CDR3 reads CASTQPGGDSYNEQFF. The CDR3 region has the DNA TGTGCCAGCACTCAACCGGGGGGGGACTCCTACAATGAGCAGTTCTTC.